This T cell receptor beta chain is drawn from a study of T cells in Graves' hyperthyroidism and ophthalmopathy. Study results and limitations: The authors' 13 V-J model separated ophthalmopathy from stable hyperthyroidism. The model foresaw ophthalmopathy a median 6.5 months prior to onset.

In its sample, this clonotype was seen a few times. The antigen is not known. For Graves' hyperthyroidism to be stable, ophthalmopathy could not progress within 18 months. Thyroid ultrasound, orbital computed tomography, clinical symptoms, and serum thyroxine and TRAb underpinned diagnoses. Amplification targeted TCR beta CDR3 regions from RNA transcripts. First-round RT-PCR of the TCR CDR3 relied on the HTBI primer set. MiXCR, run by TCRdb on the multiplex PCR reads, gives a single entry per CDR3 protein. The profile covers over 700,000 distinct CDR3 sequences, with roughly 37% appearing a single time and roughly 8.3% taken by the ten largest. The CDR3 is made up of 13 amino acids. V lost 3 bases, J lost 3 bases, and 8 bases lay in between. Germline CDR1 reads SNHLY; CDR2 reads FYNNEI.

The clonotype was recovered from a man aged 18 to 30 with Graves' hyperthyroidism. The sequenced sample was blood. V is TRBV2 and J is TRBJ1-2; a possible D gene is TRBD1 (5 bases). The CDR3 DNA reads as TGTGCCAGCAGTGATGGAGGGGACTATGGCTACACCTTC. Translated: CASSDGGDYGYTF.